The next 16 T cell receptor beta chains were all read from a single sample in a study of shared clonotypes between healthy human individuals. Libraries were prepared by immunoSEQ multiplex PCR; TCRdb keeps only in-frame clonotypes and omits some of them. The repertoire holds about 1.5 million clones, approximately 98% seen once, with about 0.4% in the top ten. The sequenced sample was naive CD4+ T cells sorted from blood. Specified subset: CD45RA+ positively selected. Receptors were obtained from a man aged 25-45 years in good health.

V gene TRBV9 combines with J gene TRBJ1-2; D possibly corresponds to TRBD1 (6 bases). Germline CDR1 SGDLS, CDR2 YYNGEE. Trimming shortened V by 3 bases and J by 7 bases, and 10 bases separated the two germline ends. This CDR3 is 12 amino acids long. CDR3 sequence reads: CASSAQGVGYTF. For the CDR3, the DNA is TGTGCCAGCAGCGCACAGGGAGTTGGCTACACCTTC.

The chain couples TRBV7-2 to TRBJ2-1; 7 bases map to TRBD1. Trimming at V came to 1 base and at J to 4 bases, leaving 7 bases not matched to a gene. CDR3 length equals 16 residues. The germline V gene has CDR1 SGHTA and CDR2 FQGNSA. Here the CDR3 reads CASSLVGTEVYNEQFF. The CDR3 DNA reads as TGTGCCAGCAGCTTAGTGGGGACAGAAGTATACAATGAGCAGTTCTTC.

J is TRBJ1-5 and V is TRBV28; weak D call: TRBD1 (5 bases). The CDR3 has 18 residues. Germline V lookup: CDR1 MDHEN, CDR2 SYDVKM. The ends were cut back, 5 bases at V and 5 bases at J, with 25 bases in the middle. CDR3 region: CASSAPGTILVGYQPQHF. The CDR3 region has the DNA TGTGCCAGCAGTGCCCCCGGGACGATTTTGGTAGGGTATCAGCCCCAGCATTTT.

This chain connects TRBV9 to TRBJ2-2; no firm D call. The V gene lost 1 base and the J gene lost 1 base, with 5 bases spanning the gap. The CDR3 spans 14 residues. CDR1 is SGDLS, CDR2 YYNGEE, per germline. Here the CDR3 reads CASSVWGNTGELFF. CDR3 bases: TGTGCCAGCAGCGTATGGGGGAACACCGGGGAGCTGTTTTTT.

The genes are TRBV7-9 and TRBJ2-7; D is undetermined. The CDR3 runs to 13 residues. Deletions cut 5 bases from V and 4 bases from J, with 12 bases between. CDR1 is SEHNR and CDR2 is FQNEAQ in the germline V gene (reference sequence). This CDR3 is CASSRAGKYEQYF. The CDR3 bases are TGTGCCAGCAGCAGGGCTGGTAAATACGAGCAGTACTTC.

This sequence joins TRBV7-6 and TRBJ2-3; 11 nucleotides align to TRBD2. The junction had 8 bases not matched to a gene; V was cut back by 5 bases and J by 4 bases. This CDR3 has 16 amino acids. CDR1 and CDR2 (germline): SGHVS, FNYEAQ. CDR3 bases: TGTGCCAGCAGCCCGTTAGCGGGAGGGCCGTCAGATACGCAGTATTTT. Its protein product is CASSPLAGGPSDTQYF. Full variable domain (remainder filled in from reference TRBV7-6 and TRBJ2-3): GAGVSQSPRYKVTKRGQDVALRCDPISGHVSLYWYRQALGQGPEFLTYFNYEAQQDKSGLPNDRFSAERPEGSISTLTIQRTEQRDSAMYRCASSPLAGGPSDTQYFGPGTRLTVL.

The rearrangement joins TRBV6-1 to TRBJ2-7; 9 bases fit TRBD2. V shed 8 bases and J 5 bases; nucleotides not matched to a gene: 13. The CDR3 is made up of 15 amino acids. Germline CDR1 and CDR2: MNHNS and SASEGT. In DNA form, the CDR3 reads TGTGCCAGCGCCCCCTTGGCGGGAGGGCCGGACGAGCAGTACTTC. Encoded protein: CASAPLAGGPDEQYF.

The V call is TRBV15, the J call TRBJ2-3; the match to TRBD2 covers 11 bases. From germline, CDR1 is LNHNV and CDR2 YYDKDF (reference sequence). V gave up 0 bases and J gave up 1 base; unmatched junction bases: 0. The CDR3 covers 16 residues. CDR3 residues: CATSREGLAGTDTQYF. DNA of the CDR3: TGTGCCACCAGCAGAGAGGGACTAGCGGGCACAGATACGCAGTATTTT.

The chain joins TRBV9 to TRBJ2-2, with 7 bases aligning to TRBD2. Germline-derived CDR1 and CDR2 are SGDLS and YYNGEE. J was trimmed by 6 bases and V by 0 bases; bases with no gene match: 14. This CDR3 contains 18 residues. The CDR3 region is CASSVAPGGSTAPGELFF. Written as DNA, the CDR3 is TGTGCCAGCAGCGTAGCCCCGGGGGGTTCCACGGCCCCCGGGGAGCTGTTTTTT. Filled out from reference TRBV9 and TRBJ2-2, the complete variable domain reads DSGVTQTPKHLITATGQRVTLRCSPRSGDLSVYWYQQSLDQGLQFLIQYYNGEERAKGNILERFSAQQFPDLHSELNLSSLELGDSALYFCASSVAPGGSTAPGELFFGEGSRLTVL.

In its sample, this clone was seen once. The chain combines TRBV11-2 with TRBJ1-2; 11 bases agree with TRBD1. Trimming cost V 4 bases and J 6 bases; bases outside gene matches: 10. In germline, CDR1 is SGHAT, CDR2 FQNNGV. The CDR3 runs to 16 residues. The DNA for the CDR3 is TGTGCCAGCAGCTCAGGAGGACAGGGGGCAAGCCATGGCTACACCTTC. It encodes CASSSGGQGASHGYTF.

This chain links TRBV11-3 with TRBJ2-1; perhaps TRBD1 as D (6 bases). Germline V gives CDR1 SGHNT, CDR2 YENEEA. The V gene lost 5 bases and the J gene lost 9 bases, with 17 bases spanning the gap. The CDR3 spans 14 residues. The CDR3 DNA reads TGTGCCAGCAGCCGGCTAGGCAAAGGGGGTGAGCAGTTCTTC. It is translated as CASSRLGKGGEQFF.

The chain recombines TRBV18 with TRBJ2-7, with 7 bases matching TRBD1. Looked up from germline, CDR1 is KGHSH and CDR2 is LQKENI. The CDR3 contains 15 residues. The V gene end was trimmed by 3 bases and the J gene end by 7 bases; junction bases not matched to a gene: 12. DNA of the CDR3: TGTGCCAGCTCACCCCGGGACAGCCCGTCTATAGAGCAGTACTTC. The encoded protein is CASSPRDSPSIEQYF.

The genes are TRBV2 and TRBJ2-1; 9 positions match TRBD1. This CDR3 is 14 amino acids long. V lost 6 bases and J lost 3; bases outside the gene matches: 3. Germline CDR1 reads SNHLY; CDR2 reads FYNNEI. The CDR3, as DNA: TGTGCCAGCAGGGGACAGGGCTTCTACAATGAGCAGTTCTTC. It encodes CASRGQGFYNEQFF.

This clone appeared once. The rearrangement joins TRBV5-1 to TRBJ2-1; 8 nucleotides agree with TRBD2. This CDR3 region has 15 residues. Per germline, CDR1 SGHRS and CDR2 YFSETQ. J lost 4 bases, V lost 2 bases, and 5 bases had no gene match. CDR3 in DNA: TGCGCCAGCAGCTTAGCGGGAGTGGAGTACAATGAGCAGTTCTTC. It is translated as CASSLAGVEYNEQFF.

This clone has just one count. The chain has TRBV18 and TRBJ2-5, with 8 bases that match TRBD2. The CDR3 totals 15 residues. The germline V gene encodes CDR1 KGHSH and CDR2 LQKENI. Trimming took 4 bases from V and 4 from J; bases not matched to a gene: 8. The CDR3 DNA reads as TGTGCCAGCTCACTCAACCAAGCGGGAGTAGAGACCCAGTACTTC. It codes for CASSLNQAGVETQYF.

The chain carries TRBV18 and TRBJ1-1; possibly TRBD1 for D (5 bases). Per germline, CDR1 KGHSH and CDR2 LQKENI. The CDR3 loop spans 11 amino acids. Trimming left V 4 bases short and J 8 bases short, with 8 bases between. CDR3 protein: CASSHGGEAFF. As DNA, the CDR3 is TGTGCCAGCTCACACGGGGGAGAAGCTTTCTTT.